What follows is one TCR beta chain and its context. Its target is unknown. The V end lost 6 bases, the J end lost 4 bases, and 12 bases lay between the germline ends. Germline lookup yields CDR1 SNHLY and CDR2 FYNNEI. This CDR3 is built from 13 residues. Researchers grouped second doses given at about 4 or about 12 weeks into one pool. The sample is drawn from a study of T cell responses to AZD1222 COVID-19 vaccine. TCRdb's table, derived via immunoSEQ multiplex PCR, lists solely in-frame clones and lacks some. Of tens of thousands of clones in the sample, about four fifths were seen once. Overall study findings and caveats: Clonal diversity was possibly underestimated, and the donors were mostly white British, with more females. Just 5 to 7 people given AZD1222 tested seropositive at baseline. Spike-spanning, vaccine-associated CD4 TCRs were dominant at 160-218 and 743-854.

J is TRBJ1-2 and V is TRBV2; no firm D call. Material: peripheral blood, obtained 28 days after the second AZD1222 dose. The sequence was obtained from an adult who received the AZD1222 COVID-19 vaccine. CDR3 protein: CASRVGLGYGYTF. The CDR3 bases are TGTGCCAGCAGGGTCGGGTTGGGCTATGGCTACACCTTC. The full variable domain, completed using reference TRBV2 and TRBJ1-2, is EPEVTQTPSHQVTQMGQEVILRCVPISNHLYFYWYRQILGQKVEFLVSFYNNEISEKSEIFDDQFSVERPDGSNFTLKIRSTKLEDSAMYFCASRVGLGYGYTFGSGTRLTVV.